One sample yielded the 18 T cell receptor beta chains listed below, sequenced in a study of molecular identifiers for immune sequencing clone quantification. Each CDR3 protein is one row after TCRdb ran MiXCR on the PCR reads. The data hold approximately 670,000 distinct CDR3 sequences, with 15% to 20% observed a single time. The sequenced material came from naive CD8+ T cells from blood, with Jurkat cell RNA spiked in. Subset reported: FACS-sorted CD8+CD4-CCR7+CD45RA+ naive T cells. These receptors were taken from a human donor in good health. Some libraries in this study had Jurkat cell RNA spiked in.

This clonotype showed up many times. The chain carries TRBV14 and TRBJ2-7; D tentatively fits TRBD1 or TRBD2 (5 bases each). V shed 0 bases and J shed 2 bases, with 11 bases lying between them. The CDR3 extends over 15 amino acids. Germline-derived CDR1 and CDR2 are SGHDN and FVKESK. CDR3 DNA sequence: TGTGCCAGCAGCCAAGATTATAGGGGAGCCTACGAGCAGTACTTC. Its translation: CASSQDYRGAYEQYF.

This clonotype has a count of ten or more. The chain is built from TRBV4-3 and TRBJ2-3, with a weak D call TRBD2 (7 bases). This CDR3 region has 22 residues. The V and J ends lost 2 bases and 4 bases respectively, with 34 bases between them. From germline, CDR1 is LGHNA and CDR2 YSLEER. In DNA form, the CDR3 reads TGCGCCAGCAGCCAAAATAATCCGCTTTGGGGGGGGGCTCCCTCTAAGGCAGATACGCAGTATTTT. It yields the protein CASSQNNPLWGGAPSKADTQYF.

Points on this clonotype: A much larger clone differs by one base, so this may be a read error. V gene TRBV27 combines with J gene TRBJ2-7; 7 bases line up with TRBD1. This CDR3 has 14 residues. From germline, CDR1 is MNHEY and CDR2 SMNVEV (reference sequence). CDR3 DNA: TGTGCCAGCAGTTTAAGGGGGCCCTCCTACGGGCAGTACTTC. Its translation: CASSLRGPSYGQYF.

This clonotype was detected ten times or more. The V call is TRBV3-1, the J call TRBJ1-5; D is perhaps TRBD1 (5 bases). The CDR3 spans 16 residues. Trimming removed 4 bases from V and 5 bases from J, with 18 bases in between. In germline, CDR1 is LGHDT, CDR2 YNNKEL (reference sequence). The CDR3 is CASSRGKKGPHQPQHF. The CDR3 DNA sequence: TGTGCCAGCAGCCGGGGGAAAAAAGGGCCCCATCAGCCCCAGCATTTT. The variable domain in full, with the rest retrieved from reference TRBV3-1 and TRBJ1-5, is DTAVSQTPKYLVTQMGNDKSIKCEQNLGHDTMYWYKQDSKKFLKIMFSYNNKELIINETVPNRFSPKSPDKAHLNLHINSLELGDSAVYFCASSRGKKGPHQPQHFGDGTRLSIL.

The chain employs TRBV12-3 or TRBV12-4 and TRBJ2-3; 11 bases fit TRBD2. V gave up 5 bases and J gave up 4 bases; unmatched junction bases: 5. CDR3 length equals 15 residues. This CDR3 reads CASSPTSGDADTQYF. CDR3 DNA sequence: TGTGCCAGCAGTCCGACTAGCGGGGATGCAGATACGCAGTATTTT.

Turning to this clonotype: An end of the junction differs from the germline gene, which may be a read error. CDR3 DNA sequence: TGCGCCAGCAGCCAAGGACAGGGGGTCTCCTACAATGAGAAGTTCTTC. As protein: CASSQGQGVSYNEKFF. The chain joins TRBV4-1 to TRBJ2-1, with 9 bases that match TRBD1. Germline values: CDR1 MGHRA, CDR2 YSYEKL. The CDR3 runs 16 residues.

Only a few counts were recorded for this clonotype. The chain is built from TRBV30 and TRBJ2-2; D possibly matches TRBD1 or TRBD2 (5 bases each). V lost 1 base, J lost 6 bases, and 9 bases lay in between. Looked up from germline, CDR1 is GTSNPN and CDR2 is SVGIG (reference sequence). This CDR3 is built from 13 residues. CDR3: CAWSGGWAGELFF. In DNA form, the CDR3 reads TGTGCCTGGAGTGGGGGGTGGGCCGGGGAGCTGTTTTTT.

This clonotype was seen only once. The CDR3 does not end in the conserved phenylalanine or tryptophan, so this is likely a read error. The chain joins TRBV7-9 to TRBJ1-2; D gene unclear. The V gene lost 5 bases and the J gene lost 1 base, with 8 bases spanning the gap. Per germline, CDR1 SEHNR and CDR2 FQNEAQ (reference sequence). This CDR3 is built from 13 residues. The CDR3 protein is CASSERDNYGYTL. The CDR3 DNA is TGTGCCAGCAGCGAGAGAGATAACTATGGCTACACCCTC.

A note on this clonotype: The limits of the CDR3 on the DNA are not certain, so only TCRdb's listed CDR3 is given. The V gene is TRBV28, the J gene TRBJ2-7; TRBD1, as called in the table, went unchecked against the DNA. The CDR3 is made up of 17 amino acids, end residues included. The germline V gene has CDR1 MDHEN and CDR2 SYDVKM. CDR3 residues: CATQYRGAYQCSYEQYF.

In this sample, this clonotype turned up many times. This sequence joins TRBV7-9 and TRBJ2-3; D assignment may be TRBD1 or TRBD2 (5 bases each). Germline lookup yields CDR1 SEHNR and CDR2 FQNEAQ (reference sequence). With 2 bases removed from V and 2 bases from J, the gap between germline ends came to 14 bases. This CDR3 region has 16 residues. Here the CDR3 reads CASSLPPGRVTDTQYF. The DNA of the CDR3 is TGTGCCAGCAGCTTACCGCCAGGGCGGGTCACAGATACGCAGTATTTT.

The chain couples TRBV12-3 or TRBV12-4 to TRBJ2-1; D is perhaps TRBD2 (5 bases). V was clipped by 6 bases and J by 2 bases, with 11 bases between them. The CDR3 totals 14 residues. The CDR3 reads CASSSGNPYNEQFF. The DNA of the CDR3 is TGTGCCAGCAGCTCGGGGAACCCCTACAATGAGCAGTTCTTC.

This clonotype was observed at least ten times. The rearrangement joins TRBV7-3 to TRBJ2-3, with 13 bases fitting TRBD2. Trimming took 5 bases from V and 2 from J; bases not matched to a gene: 4. Germline assignment: CDR1 SGHTA and CDR2 FQGTGA. The CDR3 covers 16 residues. CDR3 amino acids: CASSPGLAGATDTQYF. CDR3 nucleotide sequence: TGTGCCAGCAGCCCAGGACTAGCGGGAGCCACAGATACGCAGTATTTT.

This clonotype appeared many times. The J gene is TRBJ1-5, the V gene TRBV30, with a possible D match to TRBD1 (5 bases). This CDR3 comprises 16 residues. V dropped 0 bases and J dropped 7 bases, with 19 bases sitting between them. The germline V gene has CDR1 GTSNPN and CDR2 SVGIG (reference sequence). This CDR3 reads CAWSVYPGPRGQPQHF. CDR3 nucleotides: TGTGCCTGGAGTGTATACCCGGGGCCGAGAGGGCAGCCCCAGCATTTT.

This clonotype appeared many times. V is TRBV27 and J is TRBJ1-1; D gene uncertain. Per germline, CDR1 MNHEY and CDR2 SMNVEV (reference sequence). The CDR3 runs to 14 residues. Trimming pared 5 bases from V and 1 base from J, leaving 11 bases between. The CDR3 DNA is TGTGCCAGCAGTCCGAACGGACGGAACACTGAAGCTTTCTTT. Protein product: CASSPNGRNTEAFF.

Concerning this clonotype: Being one base from a much bigger clone, this may be a read error. This sequence joins TRBV6-5 and TRBJ2-7; D is tentatively TRBD1 or TRBD2 (5 bases each). The CDR3 spans 15 residues. The germline V gene has CDR1 MNHEY and CDR2 SVGAGI. The CDR3 region is CASSSSPTVSYELYF. The CDR3 DNA reads as TGTGCCAGCAGTTCTAGCCCGACAGTGAGCTACGAGCTGTACTTC.

This clonotype was observed a handful of times. The V and J genes are TRBV20-1 and TRBJ2-1; 8 bases are shared with TRBD2. CDR1 DFQATT and CDR2 SNEGSKA come from the germline V gene (reference sequence). This CDR3 is 16 amino acids long. Trimming took 0 bases from V and 3 from J; bases not matched to a gene: 7. CDR3 in DNA: TGCAGTGCTAGAGATTCCTTTAGCGGGAACTACAATGAGCAGTTCTTC. Its protein product is CSARDSFSGNYNEQFF.

This chain links TRBV11-2 with TRBJ2-7, with a possible D match to TRBD2 (5 bases). Trimming took 5 bases from V and 0 from J, leaving 14 bases between them. The CDR3 sequence is 15 residues long. Per germline, CDR1 SGHAT and CDR2 FQNNGV. The CDR3 spells CASSGGWTDSYEQYF. The DNA for the CDR3 is TGTGCCAGCAGCGGCGGGTGGACGGACTCCTACGAGCAGTACTTC.

Written as DNA, the CDR3 is TGTGCCAGCAGTTATGGCCCCGTTATTTCACCCCTCCACTTT. Translated, it gives CASSYGPVISPLHF. The J gene is TRBJ1-6, the V gene TRBV6-5; no definite D call. V gave up 3 bases and J gave up 9 bases, with 12 bases separating them. The germline CDR1 and CDR2 sequences are MNHEY and SVGAGI. The CDR3 totals 14 residues.